This T cell receptor (beta chain) came from a study of cytomegalovirus exposure and HLA in healthy donors. Use of 60 Vbeta and 13 Jbeta primers characterized the PCR. Some clones are missing from TCRdb's copy, which holds only in-frame ones; the method was immunoSEQ multiplex PCR. The sample lists around 150,000 clones; about four fifths were seen once. Note on this clone: As yet, its antigen is unknown.

CDR1 SNHLY and CDR2 FYNNEI come from the germline V gene. The CDR3 totals 14 residues. The ends were cut back, 2 bases at V and 7 bases at J, with 12 bases in the middle. General study findings and limits: Researchers reportedly found TCR beta sequences accurately predicted most subjects' HLA-A and HLA-B alleles. The study flagged approximately 180 TCR beta chains as cytomegalovirus-associated.

This rearrangement joins TRBV2 to TRBJ1-5; D is undetermined. Sequencing was done on a sample of PBMCs. This TCR was recovered from a man between 35 and 55 years old in good health and CMV-seropositive. The CDR3 loop reads CASSEWLGSQPQHF. The CDR3 DNA follows: TGTGCCAGCAGTGAATGGTTGGGCTCACAGCCCCAGCATTTT.